Here is one T cell receptor beta chain with its context. The data were obtained in a study of regulatory T cells in long-lasting Graves disease. Through Arm-PCR of CDR3 regions and iRepertoire HTBI primers, TCR beta libraries were built. TCRdb independently ran MiXCR on the multiplex PCR reads; one entry per CDR3 protein. This sample has about 470,000 distinct CDR3 sequences, with about 15% found just once. Time point noted: newly diagnosed GD, antithyroid drugs for less than 3 months. PBMCs were the source of the RNA used for TCR sequencing. This CDR3 spans 16 amino acids. The germline CDR1 and CDR2 sequences are KGHSH and LQKENI. V shed 6 bases and J 2 bases; nucleotides not matched to a gene: 9. A further study also used this sample, focusing on T cells in Graves' hyperthyroidism and ophthalmopathy.

The chain joins TRBV18 to TRBJ2-2, with 7 bases lining up with TRBD2. The material sequenced was peripheral blood mononuclear cells (PBMCs), taken at new diagnosis, from a patient treated with antithyroid drugs. The sequence was obtained from a woman aged 30 to 39 with Graves disease. CDR3 sequence (DNA): TGTGCCAGCTCTCCATACGGGACTACCAACACCGGGGAGCTGTTTTTT. Protein: CASSPYGTTNTGELFF.